The 22 T cell receptor beta chains below come from one sample, sequenced in a study of blood T cells in healthy people across ages. Primed by a sample-barcoded 5' primer and a J-beta primer mix, a second PCR proceeded for 7 to 11 cycles. Each CDR3 protein is one row after TCRdb ran MiXCR on the 5' RACE reads. This repertoire shows about 1.8 million distinct CDR3 sequences, 49% found once; its top ten account for over 2%. The sample was blood. The receptors derive from a woman aged 40-49 years in good health.

This chain uses TRBV27 with TRBJ1-5, with 9 nucleotides matching TRBD1. V was clipped by 5 bases and J by 5 bases; unmatched bases: 10. Looked up from germline, CDR1 is MNHEY and CDR2 is SMNVEV (reference sequence). The CDR3 contains 16 residues. The CDR3 region is CASSLSQGQGDQPQHF. The CDR3 region has the DNA TGTGCCAGCAGTCTCTCACAGGGACAGGGTGATCAGCCCCAGCATTTT.

A few counts support this clonotype. This chain joins TRBV4-1 and TRBJ2-1; 7 nucleotides agree with TRBD1. This CDR3 region has 15 residues. The ends lost 5 bases at V and 5 bases at J; junction bases unmatched: 9. Germline-derived CDR1 and CDR2 are MGHRA and YSYEKL. This CDR3 reads CASSFDRAGDNEQFF. CDR3 coding DNA: TGCGCCAGCAGCTTCGACAGGGCAGGAGACAATGAGCAGTTCTTC.

This chain uses TRBV20-1 with TRBJ2-4, with 8 bases identical to TRBD1. The J call is in doubt because the DNA end fits TRBJ2-7 better. CDR3 length equals 14 residues. The germline V gene encodes CDR1 DFQATT and CDR2 SNEGSKA (reference sequence). CDR3 loop: CSARDRGTGYEQYF. In DNA form, the CDR3 reads TGCAGTGCTAGAGATCGAGGGACAGGCTACGAGCAGTACTTC.

This clonotype was observed a handful of times. The V and J genes are TRBV5-1 and TRBJ2-3, with TRBD1 matching 7 bases. The CDR3 loop spans 15 amino acids. Unmatched junction bases numbered 3, after V lost 2 bases and J lost 0 bases. CDR1 is SGHRS and CDR2 is YFSETQ in the germline V gene. The CDR3, as DNA: TGCGCCAGCAGCTTCCAGGACAGGAGCACAGATACGCAGTATTTT. Protein product: CASSFQDRSTDTQYF.

The CDR3 here is CASSIIAGGQEIQYF. The DNA for the CDR3 is TGTGCCAGCAGCATCATAGCGGGGGGACAAGAGATCCAGTACTTC. The gene calls are TRBV5-8 and TRBJ2-7, with 10 bases aligning to TRBD2. Germline CDR1 reads SGHTS; CDR2 reads YDEGEE. The CDR3 has 15 residues. V lost 4 bases, J lost 10 bases, and 14 bases stayed unmatched.

CDR3 sequence (DNA): TGTGCCAGCAGCTTAAGGCAGGCGTTTAATGAGCAGTACTTC. It yields the protein CASSLRQAFNEQYF. The chain recombines TRBV11-2 with TRBJ2-7, with unresolved D. Trimming cost V 2 bases and J 7 bases, with 15 bases left between them. Germline V gene sequence: CDR1 SGHAT, CDR2 FQNNGV. CDR3 length equals 14 residues. Based on the CDR3 plus reference TRBV11-2 and TRBJ2-7, the full variable domain is EAGVAQSPRYKIIEKRQSVAFWCNPISGHATLYWYQQILGQGPKLLIQFQNNGVVDDSQLPKDRFSAERLKGVDSTLKIQPAKLEDSAVYLCASSLRQAFNEQYFGPGTRLTVT.

The J gene is TRBJ2-7, the V gene TRBV20-1; possibly TRBD2 for D (5 bases). Deletions cut 5 bases from V and 6 bases from J, with 14 bases between. This CDR3 is built from 12 residues. Germline V CDR1 and CDR2: DFQATT, SNEGSKA (reference sequence). The CDR3 DNA is TGCAGTGCTCCGCAGAGAGGGAGCGAGCAGTACTTC. Its protein product is CSAPQRGSEQYF.

The genes are TRBV7-9 and TRBJ1-4; no firm D call. V was pared by 2 bases and J by 6 bases, with 13 bases between. The germline V gene has CDR1 SEHNR and CDR2 FQNEAQ (reference sequence). There are 15 residues in the CDR3. The CDR3 sequence: CASSLTAGLDEKLFF. The CDR3 nucleotides read TGTGCCAGCAGCTTAACGGCGGGGTTGGATGAAAAACTGTTTTTT. The full variable domain, its missing parts supplied by reference TRBV7-9 and TRBJ1-4, is DTGVSQNPRHKITKRGQNVTFRCDPISEHNRLYWYRQTLGQGPEFLTYFQNEAQLEKSRLLSDRFSAERPKGSFSTLEIQRTEQGDSAMYLCASSLTAGLDEKLFFGSGTQLSVL.

The V and J genes are TRBV19 and TRBJ2-5, with TRBD1 identical over 8 bases. The CDR3 covers 14 residues. Germline V gives CDR1 LNHDA, CDR2 SQIVND (reference sequence). V shed 3 bases, J shed 2 bases, and the junction held 2 bases outside the gene matches. The CDR3 spells CASSMGDRQETQYF. In DNA form, the CDR3 reads TGTGCCAGTAGTATGGGGGACAGGCAAGAGACCCAGTACTTC.

This clonotype was recorded many times. The chain uses TRBV7-2 and TRBJ2-7; D not resolved. Germline V gives CDR1 SGHTA, CDR2 FQGNSA. V lost 6 bases and J 5 bases, leaving 11 bases between the germline ends. The CDR3 has 12 amino acids. CDR3 sequence: CASSLGRNEQYF. The DNA for the CDR3 is TGTGCCAGCAGTTTGGGTAGGAACGAGCAGTACTTC.

The CDR3 loop reads CSVSLGQGWQPQHF. Written as DNA, the CDR3 is TGCAGCGTTAGTCTCGGGCAGGGTTGGCAGCCCCAGCATTTT. This rearrangement joins TRBV29-1 to TRBJ1-5, with D perhaps TRBD1 (5 bases). The CDR3 contains 14 residues. V lost 5 bases to trimming and J lost 7 bases, with 18 bases between them. Germline V gene sequence: CDR1 SQVTM, CDR2 ANQGSEA.

V usage is TRBV27 and J usage is TRBJ2-3, with TRBD2 matching over 15 bases. CDR1 is MNHEY, CDR2 SMNVEV, per germline (reference sequence). V lost 4 bases, J lost 6 bases, and 5 bases stayed unmatched. This CDR3 comprises 16 residues. Here the CDR3 reads CASSSRTSGGDDTQYF. CDR3 sequence (DNA): TGTGCCAGCAGTTCCAGGACTAGCGGGGGGGACGATACGCAGTATTTT.

The genes are TRBV28 and TRBJ2-7, with no clear D. With 5 bases removed from V and 2 bases from J, the gap between germline ends came to 10 bases. Germline CDR1 reads MDHEN; CDR2 reads SYDVKM. The CDR3 totals 13 residues. The CDR3 DNA is TGTGCCAGCAGTGCTGATATTGCCTACGAGCAGTACTTC. It codes for CASSADIAYEQYF.

This clonotype showed up just a few times. The chain carries TRBV24-1 and TRBJ2-1; 7 bases map to TRBD2. V lost 7 bases, J lost 8 bases, and 7 bases stayed unmatched. The CDR3 length is 13 residues. Germline V CDR1 and CDR2: KGHDR, SFDVKD. For the CDR3, the DNA is TGTGCCACCAGGATGACGGGAGGCTATGAGCAGTTCTTC. It yields the protein CATRMTGGYEQFF.

The count of this clonotype is one. The chain links TRBV6-5 to TRBJ2-2; D is uncertain. Germline V gene sequence: CDR1 MNHEY, CDR2 SVGAGI. This CDR3 has 16 amino acids. V lost 3 bases, J lost 3 bases, and 14 bases lay in between. CDR3 DNA: TGTGCCAGCAGTTATTCCTGGGGATTTGACACCGGGGAGCTGTTTTTT. As protein: CASSYSWGFDTGELFF.

The CDR3 sequence is CASSYAGQERSGANVLTF. The DNA of the CDR3 is TGTGCCAGCAGTTACGCGGGACAGGAACGCTCTGGGGCCAACGTCCTGACTTTC. The J gene is TRBJ2-6, the V gene TRBV6-5; 8 bases agree with TRBD1. The CDR3 sequence is 18 residues long. From germline, CDR1 is MNHEY and CDR2 SVGAGI. J lost 0 bases, V lost 2 bases, and 6 bases had no gene match.

The CDR3 sequence is CASSQDRIGNSGGRNTGELFF. The DNA of the CDR3 is TGTGCCAGCAGCCAAGACCGAATTGGAAATAGCGGGGGCCGGAACACCGGGGAGCTGTTTTTT. The gene calls are TRBV4-2 and TRBJ2-2; 9 positions agree with TRBD2. The CDR3 extends over 21 amino acids. With 0 bases clipped from V and 1 base from J, the junction kept 15 bases outside the gene matches. The germline V gene has CDR1 LGHNA and CDR2 YNFKEQ.

The V and J genes are TRBV18 and TRBJ2-3; D assignment may be TRBD1 or TRBD2 (5 bases each). V lost 1 base and J 2 bases, leaving 19 bases between the germline ends. Per germline, CDR1 KGHSH and CDR2 LQKENI. The CDR3 is made up of 18 amino acids. CDR3 sequence: CASSPQFGGADVTDTQYF. The CDR3 DNA reads TGTGCCAGCTCACCACAGTTTGGGGGAGCTGATGTCACAGATACGCAGTATTTT.

This clonotype was counted only a few times. The rearrangement joins TRBV6-2 or TRBV6-3 to TRBJ2-7; unclear D gene. Trimming left V 3 bases short and J 4 bases short, with 10 bases between. Germline V gene sequence: CDR1 MNHEY, CDR2 SVGEGT. The CDR3 has 13 residues. Here the CDR3 reads CASSYGINYEQYF. For the CDR3, the DNA is TGTGCCAGCAGTTATGGGATAAATTACGAGCAGTACTTC.

CDR3 residues: CSSYGYTF. In nucleotides, the CDR3 is TGCAGCTCCTATGGCTACACCTTC. The chain links TRBV20-1 to TRBJ1-2; no clear D. CDR3 length: 8 amino acids. Germline V CDR1 and CDR2: DFQATT, SNEGSKA (reference sequence).

The chain links TRBV4-2 to TRBJ1-2, with no clear D. Germline values: CDR1 LGHNA, CDR2 YNFKEQ. The CDR3 sequence is 15 residues long. The germline V and J ends were trimmed by 0 bases and 2 bases, with 10 bases remaining between them. The CDR3 DNA is TGTGCCAGCAGCCAAGAAAGACGGGGAAACTATGGCTACACCTTC. This codes for CASSQERRGNYGYTF.

V gene TRBV2 combines with J gene TRBJ2-5; D not certain. The CDR3 contains 15 residues. Germline CDR1 is SNHLY and CDR2 is FYNNEI. The ends were cut back, 0 bases at V and 4 bases at J, with 12 bases in the middle. CDR3 in amino acids: CASSEAAWGPETQYF. CDR3 DNA: TGTGCCAGCAGTGAAGCGGCGTGGGGTCCAGAGACCCAGTACTTC.